This T cell receptor (beta chain) was captured in a study of beta chain features in type 1 diabetes. General observations from the study: Possible PCR preference for shorter templates applied equally to patients and controls. Across patients, naive, central memory and Treg TCRB repertoires exhibited apparently greater similarity than was observed across healthy donors. cDNA sequencing could over-represent cells with high TCR expression.

This clone was detected a few times. Its antigen is unidentified. All of the isolated RNA was reverse transcribed, so expressed TCRB transcripts were sequenced. Clones were sequenced by immunoSEQ multiplex PCR, and TCRdb holds only the in-frame ones, with some missing. The table shows about 130,000 clones, with roughly a tenth occurring only once. V dropped 1 base and J dropped 7 bases, with 17 bases sitting between them. CDR3 length: 15 amino acids. The germline V gene has CDR1 SGHNT and CDR2 YYREEE (reference sequence). It was one heparinised blood draw, averaging around 100 mL, that each donor gave.

The specimen was central memory CD4+ T cells from blood. This chain joins TRBV5-4 and TRBJ1-2; TRBD1 might be the D (5 bases). The clonotype originates from a man aged 18-30 years in good health. The DNA for the CDR3 is TGTGCCAGCAGCTTGCAAGGGACTACACTTCGTGGCTACACCTTC. Protein: CASSLQGTTLRGYTF.